The 27 T cell receptor beta chains in this list originate from one sample, sequenced in a study of T cell clonotyping in hematopoietic cell transplantation. Profiled with immunoSEQ multiplex PCR; TCRdb holds only in-frame clones, not every one. The table has about 36,000 clones, 88% seen once. The sequenced material came from peripheral blood mononuclear cells. The receptors were sampled from a woman between 35 and 50 years old in good health. Some clones in this sample may be carry-over from other donors' samples.

For the CDR3, the DNA is TGTGCCAGCAGCCTAGACAGACTCAATGAGCAGTTCTTC. This translates into CASSLDRLNEQFF. This chain connects TRBV7-8 to TRBJ2-1; D is possibly TRBD1 (5 bases). The CDR3 runs to 13 residues. Germline V CDR1 and CDR2: SGHVS, FQNEAQ. With 5 bases removed from V and 6 bases from J, the gap between germline ends came to 11 bases.

The V call is TRBV6-5, the J call TRBJ2-3; the D gene is possibly TRBD2 (6 bases). CDR1 and CDR2 (germline): MNHEY, SVGAGI. The V and J ends lost 5 bases and 1 base respectively, with 13 bases between them. This CDR3 spans 15 amino acids. The CDR3 loop reads CASSPAGFGTDTQYF. CDR3 in DNA: TGTGCCAGCAGTCCCGCGGGATTTGGCACAGATACGCAGTATTTT.

The chain employs TRBV4-1 and TRBJ2-1, with TRBD2 identical over 7 bases. V lost 8 bases to trimming and J lost 5 bases; unmatched junction nucleotides: 12. The CDR3 is 15 residues long. Per the germline V gene, CDR1 is MGHRA and CDR2 is YSYEKL. The DNA of the CDR3 is TGCGCCAGCTTGGACTTAGCGGGCCGAAACAATGAGCAGTTCTTC. Translated, it gives CASLDLAGRNNEQFF.

V and J are TRBV6-5 and TRBJ1-4, with D possibly TRBD1 on 5 matching bases. Trimming took off 3 bases at V and 6 bases at J, with 17 bases between the two ends. The CDR3 has 16 residues. Germline values: CDR1 MNHEY, CDR2 SVGAGI. The CDR3 coding sequence is TGTGCCAGCAGTTATCGGAGGGGCAGGCGTGATGAAAAACTGTTTTTT. Translated: CASSYRRGRRDEKLFF.

V gene TRBV19 combines with J gene TRBJ1-4; TRBD1 matches 7 bases. The CDR3 runs to 14 residues. With V trimmed by 4 bases and J by 4 bases, 3 bases remained unmatched. Germline loops: CDR1 LNHDA, CDR2 SQIVND (reference sequence). The CDR3 nucleotides are TGTGCCAGTAGTACGGGACAGCTTAATGAAAAACTGTTTTTT. It yields the protein CASSTGQLNEKLFF. Filled out from reference TRBV19 and TRBJ1-4, the complete variable domain reads DGGITQSPKYLFRKEGQNVTLSCEQNLNHDAMYWYRQDPGQGLRLIYYSQIVNDFQKGDIAEGYSVSREKKESFPLTVTSAQKNPTAFYLCASSTGQLNEKLFFGSGTQLSVL.

The chain uses TRBV9 and TRBJ1-2, with unresolved D. This CDR3 comprises 11 residues. Germline CDR1 SGDLS, CDR2 YYNGEE. Trimming took 4 bases from V and 6 from J, leaving 7 bases between them. CDR3 residues: CASSSFDGYTF. In DNA, the CDR3 is TGTGCCAGCAGCTCCTTTGATGGCTACACCTTC.

This sequence joins TRBV5-1 and TRBJ2-3; D gene ambiguous. Trimming stripped 0 bases from V and 1 base from J, with 18 bases between. From germline, CDR1 is SGHRS and CDR2 YFSETQ. CDR3 length: 18 amino acids. Here the CDR3 DNA reads TGCGCCAGCAGCTTGGAGGGATTATCTACTCTTGGCACAGATACGCAGTATTTT. As protein: CASSLEGLSTLGTDTQYF.

The chain joins TRBV7-3 to TRBJ2-1; 7 nucleotides match TRBD2. The CDR3 runs 16 residues. Germline V gives CDR1 SGHTA, CDR2 FQGTGA. The J segment lost 6 bases and the V segment lost 2 bases, leaving 10 bases of the junction unmatched. CDR3 residues: CASSLFGSGGVNEQFF. CDR3 in DNA: TGTGCCAGCAGCTTATTCGGGAGTGGGGGGGTCAATGAGCAGTTCTTC.

The chain employs TRBV19 and TRBJ2-1; D uncertain. This CDR3 has 11 amino acids. Germline V gives CDR1 LNHDA, CDR2 SQIVND (reference sequence). V lost 4 bases and J lost 7, with 5 bases in between. In DNA form, the CDR3 reads TGTGCCAGTAGTAGGTTGAATGAGCAGTTCTTC. It is translated as CASSRLNEQFF.

V usage is TRBV28 and J usage is TRBJ1-5; D gene uncertain. V lost 8 bases, J lost 7 bases, and 12 bases lay in between. CDR1 and CDR2 from the germline V gene are MDHEN and SYDVKM. This CDR3 has 12 amino acids. The CDR3 protein is CASRAREQPQHF. The CDR3 DNA reads TGTGCCAGCCGGGCCAGAGAGCAGCCCCAGCATTTT.

The rearrangement links TRBV6-6 to TRBJ1-1, with D maybe TRBD1 (6 bases). Germline CDR1 MNHNY, CDR2 SVGAGI (reference sequence). Trimming stripped 5 bases from V and 5 bases from J, with 15 bases between. CDR3 size: 14 residues. CDR3 amino acids: CASSLLGQETEAFF. As DNA, the CDR3 is TGTGCCAGCAGTCTATTGGGACAAGAGACTGAAGCTTTCTTT.

The chain carries TRBV6-5 and TRBJ2-3; D remains ambiguous. This CDR3 spans 13 amino acids. Germline V lookup: CDR1 MNHEY, CDR2 SVGAGI. The ends were cut back, 2 bases at V and 6 bases at J, with 9 bases in the middle. Written as DNA, the CDR3 is TGTGCCAGCAGTTACGCACAAGGTGATACGCAGTATTTT. Translated: CASSYAQGDTQYF.

The chain links TRBV19 to TRBJ2-7, with D possibly being TRBD2 (6 bases). The CDR3 length is 14 residues. CDR1 is LNHDA, CDR2 SQIVND, per germline (reference sequence). V lost 5 bases and J 3 bases, leaving 14 bases between the germline ends. The CDR3 sequence is CASSPGLASYEQYF. The DNA of the CDR3 is TGTGCCAGTAGTCCGGGCCTAGCGAGCTACGAGCAGTACTTC.

The rearrangement links TRBV7-2 to TRBJ1-2; 7 bases are shared with TRBD1. V was clipped by 1 base and J by 6 bases; unmatched bases: 8. Germline CDR1 is SGHTA and CDR2 is FQGNSA. This CDR3 is 15 amino acids long. CDR3 sequence: CASSLEGAGMDGYTF. In nucleotides, the CDR3 is TGTGCCAGCAGCTTAGAGGGGGCAGGGATGGATGGCTACACCTTC.

The chain employs TRBV25-1 and TRBJ2-5, with D unclear. Germline V gives CDR1 MGHDK, CDR2 SYGVNS. The CDR3 is 12 residues long. Trimming pared 7 bases from V and 5 bases from J, leaving 11 bases between. CDR3 in amino acids: CASTSDTETQYF. As DNA, the CDR3 is TGTGCCAGCACCTCCGATACGGAGACCCAGTACTTC.

The V gene is TRBV19, the J gene TRBJ1-4; D is possibly TRBD1 (5 bases). CDR3 size: 14 residues. V was clipped by 1 base and J by 6 bases, with 9 bases between them. CDR1 LNHDA and CDR2 SQIVND come from the germline V gene (reference sequence). The CDR3, as DNA: TGTGCCAGTAGTATAGGGGGCTCGGATGAAAAACTGTTTTTT. Protein: CASSIGGSDEKLFF.

The chain recombines TRBV19 with TRBJ2-3; 10 bases fit TRBD2. V shed 7 bases and J 2 bases; nucleotides not matched to a gene: 15. This CDR3 has 18 amino acids. The V gene's germline CDR1 is LNHDA and CDR2 SQIVND (reference sequence). The CDR3 nucleotides are TGTGCCAGTACCCTTAGGAGTAGCGGGAGGCGTGCCACAGATACGCAGTATTTT. It codes for CASTLRSSGRRATDTQYF.

This chain connects TRBV28 to TRBJ1-2, with a possible D match to TRBD1 (5 bases). CDR3 length: 15 residues. The germline V gene has CDR1 MDHEN and CDR2 SYDVKM. V lost 6 bases and J lost 4, with 18 bases in between. The CDR3 nucleotides read TGTGCCAGCAGATCCCCTACGACAGCAACCTATGGCTACACCTTC. Its translation is CASRSPTTATYGYTF.

This chain links TRBV30 with TRBJ1-1, with D possibly matching TRBD1 (6 bases). The CDR3 is made up of 13 amino acids. Germline loops: CDR1 GTSNPN, CDR2 SVGIG (reference sequence). The V end lost 4 bases, the J end lost 1 base, and 10 bases lay between the germline ends. Here the CDR3 reads CAWTTGQNTEAFF. CDR3 nucleotide sequence: TGTGCCTGGACTACAGGGCAGAACACTGAAGCTTTCTTT.

The chain couples TRBV29-1 to TRBJ1-2; a possible D gene is TRBD1 (5 bases). Trimming shortened V by 7 bases and J by 8 bases, and 14 bases separated the two germline ends. Germline V gene sequence: CDR1 SQVTM, CDR2 ANQGSEA. The CDR3 spans 11 residues. CDR3 sequence reads: CSGGDEGGYTF. CDR3 DNA sequence: TGCAGCGGCGGGGACGAGGGGGGCTACACCTTC.

The genes are TRBV30 and TRBJ1-3; D not resolved. The CDR3 has 14 amino acids. V was clipped by 5 bases and J by 4 bases, with 15 bases between them. The germline V gene encodes CDR1 GTSNPN and CDR2 SVGIG (reference sequence). The DNA for the CDR3 is TGTGCCTGGTCCCTCCCCGGGATCGGAAACACCATATATTTT. Translation gives CAWSLPGIGNTIYF. Full variable domain (outside the CDR3, taken from reference TRBV30 and TRBJ1-3): SQTIHQWPATLVQPVGSPLSLECTVEGTSNPNLYWYRQAAGRGLQLLFYSVGIGQISSEVPQNLSASRPQDRQFILSSKKLLLSDSGFYLCAWSLPGIGNTIYFGEGSWLTVV.

The chain recombines TRBV6-5 with TRBJ2-3; D is possibly TRBD1 or TRBD2 (5 bases each). The CDR3 totals 15 residues. Germline CDR1 and CDR2: MNHEY and SVGAGI. V was shortened by 8 bases and J by 2 bases, with 17 bases between the two germline ends. In DNA, the CDR3 is TGTGCCAGCTCCAATTGGGGCGGGTCCACAGATACGCAGTATTTT. Its translation: CASSNWGGSTDTQYF.

The chain combines TRBV6-5 with TRBJ2-3; D is unresolved. CDR3 length equals 14 residues. In germline, CDR1 is MNHEY, CDR2 SVGAGI. The ends were cut back, 6 bases at V and 2 bases at J, with 12 bases in the middle. The CDR3 DNA sequence: TGTGCCAGCAGGCAGAGCGCGGACACAGATACGCAGTATTTT. It specifies CASRQSADTDTQYF.

V gene TRBV5-1 combines with J gene TRBJ1-1; no clear D. Trimming pared 2 bases from V and 5 bases from J, leaving 13 bases between. Germline V gives CDR1 SGHRS, CDR2 YFSETQ. CDR3 length: 14 amino acids. CDR3 coding DNA: TGCGCCAGCAGCTTTACGGTTTATGGGACTGAAGCTTTCTTT. It codes for CASSFTVYGTEAFF.

The chain carries TRBV9 and TRBJ1-2, with D uncertain. V gave up 0 bases and J gave up 8 bases, with 17 bases separating them. The germline CDR1 and CDR2 sequences are SGDLS and YYNGEE. CDR3 length: 15 residues. The DNA for the CDR3 is TGTGCCAGCAGCGTAGGGGTGGCTCGAGGAGGGGGCTACACCTTC. Translated: CASSVGVARGGGYTF.

The rearrangement uses TRBV29-1 and TRBJ1-2; perhaps TRBD1 as D (5 bases). The CDR3 totals 12 residues. Germline V lookup: CDR1 SQVTM, CDR2 ANQGSEA. Between the trimmed V and J ends, which lost 6 bases and 4 bases, there was a span of 12 bases. Here the CDR3 DNA reads TGCAGCGTCGGGCCCGACAGCTATGGCTACACCTTC. It specifies CSVGPDSYGYTF. The variable domain in full, completed from reference TRBV29-1 and TRBJ1-2, reads SAVISQKPSRDICQRGTSLTIQCQVDSQVTMMFWYRQQPGQSLTLIATANQGSEATYESGFVIDKFPISRPNLTFSTLTVSNMSPEDSSIYLCSVGPDSYGYTFGSGTRLTVV.

The chain is built from TRBV18 and TRBJ1-4; D is unresolved. The CDR3 length is 14 residues. Trimming cost V 3 bases and J 6 bases, with 11 bases left between them. CDR1 and CDR2 from the germline V gene are KGHSH and LQKENI. The CDR3 protein is CASSPFVEYEKLFF. As DNA, the CDR3 is TGTGCCAGCTCACCCTTCGTAGAGTATGAAAAACTGTTTTTT.